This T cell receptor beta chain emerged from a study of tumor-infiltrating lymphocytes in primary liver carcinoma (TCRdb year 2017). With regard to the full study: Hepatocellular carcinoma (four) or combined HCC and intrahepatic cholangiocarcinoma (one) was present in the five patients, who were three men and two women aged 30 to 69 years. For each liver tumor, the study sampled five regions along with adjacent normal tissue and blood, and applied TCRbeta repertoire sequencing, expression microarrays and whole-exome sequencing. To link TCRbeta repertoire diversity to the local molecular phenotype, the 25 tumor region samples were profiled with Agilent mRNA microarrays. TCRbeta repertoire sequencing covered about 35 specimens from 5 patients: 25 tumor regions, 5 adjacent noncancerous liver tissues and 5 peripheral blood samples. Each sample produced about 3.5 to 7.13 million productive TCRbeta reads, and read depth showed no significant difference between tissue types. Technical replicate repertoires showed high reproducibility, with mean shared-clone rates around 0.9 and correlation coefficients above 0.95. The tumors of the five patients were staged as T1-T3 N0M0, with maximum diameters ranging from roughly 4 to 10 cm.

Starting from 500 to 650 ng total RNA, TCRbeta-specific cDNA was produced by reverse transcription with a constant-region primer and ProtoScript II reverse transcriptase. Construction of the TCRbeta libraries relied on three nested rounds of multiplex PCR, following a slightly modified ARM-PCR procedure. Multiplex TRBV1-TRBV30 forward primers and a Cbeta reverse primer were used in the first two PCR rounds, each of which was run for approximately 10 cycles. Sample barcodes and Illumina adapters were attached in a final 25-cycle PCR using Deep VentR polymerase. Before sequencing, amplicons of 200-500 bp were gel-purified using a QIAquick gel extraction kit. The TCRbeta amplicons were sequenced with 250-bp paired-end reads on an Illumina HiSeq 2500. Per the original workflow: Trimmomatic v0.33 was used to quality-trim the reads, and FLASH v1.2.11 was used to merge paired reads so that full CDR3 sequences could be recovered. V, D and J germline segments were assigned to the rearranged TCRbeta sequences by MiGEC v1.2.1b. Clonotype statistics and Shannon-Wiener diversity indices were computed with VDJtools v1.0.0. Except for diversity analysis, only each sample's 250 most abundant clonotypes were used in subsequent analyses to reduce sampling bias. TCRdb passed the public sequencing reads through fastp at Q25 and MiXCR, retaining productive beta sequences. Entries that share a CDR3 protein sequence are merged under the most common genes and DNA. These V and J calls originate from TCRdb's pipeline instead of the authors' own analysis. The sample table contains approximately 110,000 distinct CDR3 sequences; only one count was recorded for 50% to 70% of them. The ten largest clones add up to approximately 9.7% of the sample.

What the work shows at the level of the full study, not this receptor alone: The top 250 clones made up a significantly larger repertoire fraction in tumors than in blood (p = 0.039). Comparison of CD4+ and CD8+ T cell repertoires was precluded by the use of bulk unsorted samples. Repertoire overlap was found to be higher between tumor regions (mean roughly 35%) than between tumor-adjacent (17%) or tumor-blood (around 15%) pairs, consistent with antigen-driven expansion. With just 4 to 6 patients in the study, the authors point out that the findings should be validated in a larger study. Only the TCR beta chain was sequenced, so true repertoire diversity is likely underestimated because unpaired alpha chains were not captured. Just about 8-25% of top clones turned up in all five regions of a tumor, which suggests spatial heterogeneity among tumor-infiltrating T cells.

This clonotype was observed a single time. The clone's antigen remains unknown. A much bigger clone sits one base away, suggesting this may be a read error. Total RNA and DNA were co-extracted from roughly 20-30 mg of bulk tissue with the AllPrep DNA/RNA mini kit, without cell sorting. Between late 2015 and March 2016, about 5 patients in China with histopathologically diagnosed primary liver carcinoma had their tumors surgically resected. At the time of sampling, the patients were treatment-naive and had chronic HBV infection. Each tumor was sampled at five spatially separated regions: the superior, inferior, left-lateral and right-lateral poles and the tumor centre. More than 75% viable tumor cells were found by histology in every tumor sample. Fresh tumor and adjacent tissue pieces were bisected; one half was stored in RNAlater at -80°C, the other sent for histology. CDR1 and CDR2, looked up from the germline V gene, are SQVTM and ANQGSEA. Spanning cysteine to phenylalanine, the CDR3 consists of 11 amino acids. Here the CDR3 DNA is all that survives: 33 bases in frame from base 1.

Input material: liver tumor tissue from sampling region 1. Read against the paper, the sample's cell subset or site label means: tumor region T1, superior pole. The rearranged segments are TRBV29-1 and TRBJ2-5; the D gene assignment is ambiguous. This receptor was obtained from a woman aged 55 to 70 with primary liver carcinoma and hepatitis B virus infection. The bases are TGCACCGTTAACGCCCAAGAGACCCAGTACTTC. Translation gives CTVNAQETQYF.